This T cell receptor beta chain was sequenced in a study of blood T cell repertoires in COVID-19. Background on the study: COVID-19 samples from acute and convalescent phases originated in the United States, Italy and Spain. Nucleic acid was either cDNA or gDNA, and it came from T cells, B-cell-depleted T cells, or PBMCs.

In the source study's methods: By means of reference gene primer amplification, nucleated cell counts were estimated. The table came from immunoSEQ multiplex PCR; TCRdb's copy has only in-frame clones and leaves some out. V and J calls and clone size are copied from that table; D and trimming were computed from the DNA. The top ten clones hold approximately 8% of a sample with 150,000 to 200,000 clones, about 85% of them seen once. The germline V gene has CDR1 MNHEY and CDR2 SMNVEV (reference sequence). This CDR3 spans 13 amino acids. Between the trimmed V and J ends, which lost 3 bases and 3 bases, there was a span of 8 bases.

This clonotype was obtained from an older woman with acute or convalescent COVID-19. Sequencing input: peripheral blood. The chain combines TRBV27 with TRBJ1-2, with D perhaps matching TRBD1 (5 bases). The CDR3 spells CASSFRDYYGYTF. In nucleotides, the CDR3 is TGTGCCAGCAGTTTTCGGGACTACTATGGCTACACCTTC.